The 32 T cell receptor beta chains reported below all come from one sample, sequenced in a study of Tregs in tolerant kidney transplant recipients. TCRdb's copy holds only in-frame clones and misses some; the assay was immunoSEQ multiplex PCR. Here the sample spans some 240,000 clones, about four fifths being singletons. The sequenced sample consisted of CD4+ T cells from blood. These receptor sequences come from a human donor in good health.

On this clone itself: A junction end diverges from the germline sequence, so it may reflect a read error. The chain couples TRBV19 to TRBJ1-6; 11 bases align to TRBD1. In germline, CDR1 is LNHDA, CDR2 SQIVND (reference sequence). The CDR3 has 16 residues. CDR3 coding DNA: TGTGCCAGTAGACCGCGGGACAGGGGGAATAATTTACCCCTCCACTTT. This gives the protein CASRPRDRGNNLPLHF.

V gene TRBV14 combines with J gene TRBJ2-5; TRBD2 agrees at 12 bases. From germline, CDR1 is SGHDN and CDR2 FVKESK. V lost 0 bases and J lost 2; bases outside the gene matches: 4. CDR3 length equals 17 residues. CDR3 sequence: CASSQETSGGPQETQYF. In DNA, the CDR3 is TGTGCCAGCAGCCAAGAGACTAGCGGGGGCCCACAAGAGACCCAGTACTTC.

The chain employs TRBV19 and TRBJ1-2, with D possibly TRBD1 on 5 matching bases. V lost 7 bases and J lost 1, with 10 bases in between. The CDR3 consists of 13 residues. Germline assignment: CDR1 LNHDA and CDR2 SQIVND (reference sequence). The CDR3 DNA reads as TGTGCCAGTAACAAGGGGTTTAACTATGGCTACACCTTC. This translates into CASNKGFNYGYTF.

The V and J genes are TRBV5-1 and TRBJ2-7; D possibly corresponds to TRBD1 (5 bases). The V gene lost 4 bases and the J gene lost 2 bases, with 13 bases spanning the gap. Germline CDR1 and CDR2: SGHRS and YFSETQ. The CDR3 loop spans 14 amino acids. The CDR3 reads CASSTRAQAYEQYF. CDR3 nucleotides: TGCGCCAGCAGCACCAGGGCACAAGCCTACGAGCAGTACTTC.

This clone was counted between two and nine times. V and J are TRBV2 and TRBJ2-7, with D tentatively TRBD2 (6 bases). The germline V and J ends were trimmed by 8 bases and 2 bases, with 19 bases remaining between them. The germline V gene encodes CDR1 SNHLY and CDR2 FYNNEI. This CDR3 region has 15 residues. Here the CDR3 DNA reads TGTGCCAGCTGCCTGACTCGGGGGATCACCTACGAGCAGTACTTC. Translation: CASCLTRGITYEQYF.

The V call is TRBV2, the J call TRBJ1-5, with D possibly matching TRBD1 (5 bases). CDR3 length: 14 amino acids. With 6 bases removed from V and 2 bases from J, the gap between germline ends came to 11 bases. Germline CDR1 reads SNHLY; CDR2 reads FYNNEI. The CDR3, as DNA: TGTGCCAGCAGAGGGACGGGGGGCAATCAGCCCCAGCATTTT. Residues: CASRGTGGNQPQHF.

The J gene is TRBJ2-1, the V gene TRBV11-3; D remains unclear. The CDR3 totals 15 residues. Deletions cut 3 bases from V and 0 bases from J, with 9 bases between. Germline V gene sequence: CDR1 SGHNT, CDR2 YENEEA. The CDR3 DNA is TGTGCCAGCAGCTTGCACACAAGCTCCTACAATGAGCAGTTCTTC. Translated: CASSLHTSSYNEQFF.

CDR3 sequence reads: CSPISGTSGSFEQFF. CDR3 coding DNA: TGCAGCCCCATTTCCGGGACTAGCGGGAGTTTTGAGCAGTTCTTC. This sequence joins TRBV29-1 and TRBJ2-1; TRBD2 matches at 14 bases. CDR1 SQVTM and CDR2 ANQGSEA come from the germline V gene. Losses at the gene ends were 8 bases for V and 9 bases for J; bases not matched to a gene: 12. This CDR3 region has 15 residues.

The chain recombines TRBV5-1 with TRBJ2-3; TRBD2 is a possible D gene (5 bases). V lost 0 bases and J 2 bases, leaving 16 bases between the germline ends. Per germline, CDR1 SGHRS and CDR2 YFSETQ. This CDR3 region has 17 residues. As DNA, the CDR3 is TGCGCCAGCAGCTTGGCCGGATTAGCGCACAACACAGATACGCAGTATTTT. As protein: CASSLAGLAHNTDTQYF.

This clone was observed a handful of times. CDR3 nucleotides: TGCGCCAGCAGCAGAGAAGGCGAGGCCTACGAGCAGTACTTC. It translates to CASSREGEAYEQYF. The chain combines TRBV5-1 with TRBJ2-7; D call uncertain. Trimming stripped 4 bases from V and 2 bases from J, with 13 bases between. The CDR3 covers 14 residues. Germline CDR1 and CDR2: SGHRS and YFSETQ.

The V call is TRBV11-2, the J call TRBJ2-7; D is ambiguous. Between the trimmed V and J ends, which lost 5 bases and 0 bases, there was a span of 14 bases. The CDR3 totals 15 residues. The V gene's germline CDR1 is SGHAT and CDR2 FQNNGV. CDR3 in DNA: TGTGCCAGCAGCCCCCGGACCCTGAGCTCCTACGAGCAGTACTTC. It specifies CASSPRTLSSYEQYF.

The V gene is TRBV7-8, the J gene TRBJ1-1; no clear D. Deletions cut 1 base from V and 1 base from J, with 22 bases between. The CDR3 sequence is 19 residues long. Germline values: CDR1 SGHVS, CDR2 FQNEAQ. The CDR3 sequence is CASSLVSRRGTRENTEAFF. CDR3 coding DNA: TGTGCCAGCAGCTTAGTGAGTCGGCGGGGTACCCGGGAGAACACTGAAGCTTTCTTT. The variable domain in full, completed from reference TRBV7-8 and TRBJ1-1, reads GAGVSQSPRYKVAKRGQDVALRCDPISGHVSLFWYQQALGQGPEFLTYFQNEAQLDKSGLPSDRFFAERPEGSVSTLKIQRTQQEDSAVYLCASSLVSRRGTRENTEAFFGQGTRLTVV.

The V gene is TRBV4-1, the J gene TRBJ1-2; D is possibly TRBD1 (6 bases). The CDR3 is made up of 14 amino acids. Deletions cut 1 base from V and 3 bases from J, with 9 bases between. Looked up from germline, CDR1 is MGHRA and CDR2 is YSYEKL. The CDR3 nucleotides are TGCGCCAGCAGCCAAGGGCCAGGGGACTATGGCTACACCTTC. Its protein product is CASSQGPGDYGYTF.

This chain uses TRBV5-1 with TRBJ2-7; 12 bases align to TRBD2. Germline CDR1 SGHRS, CDR2 YFSETQ. V lost 1 base, J lost 1 base, and 6 bases stayed unmatched. This CDR3 is built from 17 residues. The CDR3 DNA reads as TGCGCCAGCAGCTTGACTAGCGGGAGGACGGGATCCTACGAGCAGTACTTC. Residues: CASSLTSGRTGSYEQYF.

A note on this clone: Other DNA variants within this sample encode the same CDR3. The chain couples TRBV7-8 to TRBJ2-7; D remains unclear. Between the trimmed V and J ends, which lost 5 bases and 3 bases, there was a span of 17 bases. The CDR3 is 15 amino acids. The germline V gene has CDR1 SGHVS and CDR2 FQNEAQ. Here the CDR3 reads CASSVGQAEFYEQYF. In nucleotides, the CDR3 is TGTGCCAGCAGCGTAGGGCAGGCCGAGTTCTACGAGCAGTACTTC.

V and J are TRBV7-2 and TRBJ2-3; 9 bases are shared with TRBD2. The CDR3 has 16 amino acids. V shed 4 bases, J shed 3 bases, and the junction held 8 bases outside the gene matches. Germline V gene lookup returns CDR1 SGHTA and CDR2 FQGNSA. Written as DNA, the CDR3 is TGTGCCAGCAGCTGGGGGACTAGCATCGTGACAGATACGCAGTATTTT. The encoded protein is CASSWGTSIVTDTQYF.

CDR3 DNA: TGTGCCAGCAGCCGCAGGACGACTAGCACAGATACGCAGTATTTT. Encoded protein: CASSRRTTSTDTQYF. The J gene is TRBJ2-3, the V gene TRBV2; D gene ambiguous. This CDR3 has 15 amino acids. CDR1 is SNHLY and CDR2 is FYNNEI in the germline V gene. Trimming took off 6 bases at V and 0 bases at J, with 13 bases between the two ends.

J is TRBJ2-1 and V is TRBV25-1; perhaps TRBD2 as D (6 bases). V lost 2 bases and J 1 base, leaving 12 bases between the germline ends. Germline CDR1 MGHDK, CDR2 SYGVNS. The length of the CDR3 is 16 residues. DNA of the CDR3: TGTGCCAGCAGTGAACGGGCGGGGCTATCCTACAATGAGCAGTTCTTC. Translated, it gives CASSERAGLSYNEQFF.

This chain connects TRBV6-1 to TRBJ2-1; 9 bases are shared with TRBD2. The germline V gene encodes CDR1 MNHNS and CDR2 SASEGT. With V trimmed by 6 bases and J by 4 bases, 4 bases remained unmatched. CDR3 length: 14 amino acids. The CDR3 DNA is TGTGCCAGCAGACCGGGACTAGCTTACAATGAGCAGTTCTTC. This translates into CASRPGLAYNEQFF.

The genes are TRBV10-2 and TRBJ2-7; 8 bases fit TRBD2. The CDR3 has 12 amino acids. The trim removed 8 bases at V and 5 bases at J, leaving 5 bases unmatched. Germline CDR1 WSHSY, CDR2 SAAADI. CDR3 coding DNA: TGCGCCAGCGCGGGGGGCACGGACGAGCAGTACTTC. Its protein is CASAGGTDEQYF.

The rearrangement uses TRBV10-2 and TRBJ2-5; 10 bases map to TRBD2. This CDR3 contains 14 residues. The germline CDR1 and CDR2 sequences are WSHSY and SAAADI. The J segment lost 5 bases and the V segment lost 6 bases, leaving 6 bases of the junction unmatched. The CDR3 DNA reads TGCGCCAGCAGAGCGGGGGGGAGTTCCGAGACCCAGTACTTC. The encoded protein is CASRAGGSSETQYF.

The CDR3 protein is CASGISGGFQPQHF. CDR3 sequence (DNA): TGTGCCAGCGGCATATCGGGGGGATTTCAGCCCCAGCATTTT. This sequence joins TRBV7-8 and TRBJ1-5; tentatively, D is TRBD1 (5 bases). Between the trimmed V and J ends, which lost 8 bases and 6 bases, there was a span of 17 bases. This CDR3 spans 14 amino acids. The V gene's germline CDR1 is SGHVS and CDR2 FQNEAQ.

This rearrangement joins TRBV18 to TRBJ2-3; D tentatively fits TRBD1 or TRBD2 (5 bases each). V lost 4 bases and J 3 bases, leaving 17 bases between the germline ends. Germline V gene lookup returns CDR1 KGHSH and CDR2 LQKENI. The CDR3 loop spans 16 amino acids. CDR3 nucleotides: TGTGCCAGCTCACTGGGACGGGGAATGAGGACAGATACGCAGTATTTT. Amino acid sequence: CASSLGRGMRTDTQYF.

The V gene is TRBV6-6, the J gene TRBJ2-5; D ambiguous. Deletions cut 1 base from V and 1 base from J, with 1 base between. Per germline, CDR1 MNHNY and CDR2 SVGAGI (reference sequence). This CDR3 is built from 12 residues. The CDR3 DNA follows: TGTGCCAGCAGTTACTTCCAAGAGACCCAGTACTTC. Amino acid sequence: CASSYFQETQYF.

The J gene is TRBJ1-1, the V gene TRBV5-1; 10 nucleotides align to TRBD1. V lost 3 bases to trimming and J lost 5 bases; unmatched junction nucleotides: 1. The CDR3 has 13 amino acids. Germline loops: CDR1 SGHRS, CDR2 YFSETQ. The CDR3 sequence: CASSWTGGTEAFF. CDR3 sequence (DNA): TGCGCCAGCAGCTGGACAGGGGGAACTGAAGCTTTCTTT. Filled out from reference TRBV5-1 and TRBJ1-1, the complete variable domain reads KAGVTQTPRYLIKTRGQQVTLSCSPISGHRSVSWYQQTPGQGLQFLFEYFSETQRNKGNFPGRFSGRQFSNSRSEMNVSTLELGDSALYLCASSWTGGTEAFFGQGTRLTVV.

This clone was seen just once. Other nucleotide sequences from this sample produce the same CDR3. CDR3 region: CASSLGMGQGAYNEQFF. The CDR3 coding sequence is TGCGCCAGCAGCTTGGGGATGGGACAGGGGGCCTACAATGAGCAGTTCTTC. The rearrangement joins TRBV5-1 to TRBJ2-1; 11 nucleotides line up with TRBD1. J lost 2 bases, V lost 0 bases, and 4 bases had no gene match. Per the germline V gene, CDR1 is SGHRS and CDR2 is YFSETQ. This CDR3 has 17 residues.

The V call is TRBV6-5, the J call TRBJ1-2, with 8 bases matching TRBD1. The CDR3 is 14 residues long. In germline, CDR1 is MNHEY, CDR2 SVGAGI. The ends lost 4 bases at V and 4 bases at J; junction bases unmatched: 5. CDR3 bases: TGTGCCAGCAGTTTTATCGGACAGGGCTATGGCTACACCTTC. Residues: CASSFIGQGYGYTF.

V is TRBV6-6 and J is TRBJ1-6; TRBD1 matches 7 bases. V shed 7 bases and J 7 bases; nucleotides not matched to a gene: 10. Germline loops: CDR1 MNHNY, CDR2 SVGAGI (reference sequence). CDR3 length: 15 amino acids. The chain's CDR3 is CASTRGGSENSPLHF. The CDR3 region has the DNA TGTGCCAGCACCCGAGGGGGCAGTGAGAATTCACCCCTCCACTTT.

The rearrangement joins TRBV27 to TRBJ2-7; maybe TRBD1 (5 bases). The CDR3 is made up of 15 amino acids. The V end was cut by 6 bases, the J end by 1 base, with 16 bases between. The germline V gene encodes CDR1 MNHEY and CDR2 SMNVEV (reference sequence). The DNA of the CDR3 is TGTGCCAGCAGGGCAGGGCCCCGTGGGTCCTACGAGCAGTACTTC. This gives the protein CASRAGPRGSYEQYF.

The chain recombines TRBV7-9 with TRBJ2-3, with 13 positions matching TRBD2. The germline gives CDR1 SEHNR, CDR2 FQNEAQ (reference sequence). The ends lost 4 bases at V and 4 bases at J; junction bases unmatched: 5. The CDR3 has 16 residues. The CDR3 reads CASSSGLAGIADTQYF. CDR3 nucleotide sequence: TGTGCCAGCAGCTCGGGACTAGCGGGAATCGCAGATACGCAGTATTTT.

This chain links TRBV7-8 with TRBJ2-7, with D unresolved. The V end lost 1 base, the J end lost 6 bases, and 10 bases lay between the germline ends. The CDR3 loop spans 13 amino acids. Germline CDR1 and CDR2: SGHVS and FQNEAQ. CDR3 protein: CASSLDGLLEQYF. The CDR3 DNA reads TGTGCCAGCAGCTTAGACGGGCTACTCGAGCAGTACTTC.

This clone occurred once. CDR3 amino acids: CASSLGSGLAYEQYF. The DNA of the CDR3 is TGCGCCAGCAGCTTGGGCTCAGGGCTCGCCTACGAGCAGTACTTC. The gene calls are TRBV5-1 and TRBJ2-7; a possible D gene is TRBD1 (5 bases). The germline V gene has CDR1 SGHRS and CDR2 YFSETQ. The CDR3 is 15 residues long. V lost 0 bases and J 2 bases, leaving 12 bases between the germline ends. Filled out from reference TRBV5-1 and TRBJ2-7, the complete variable domain reads KAGVTQTPRYLIKTRGQQVTLSCSPISGHRSVSWYQQTPGQGLQFLFEYFSETQRNKGNFPGRFSGRQFSNSRSEMNVSTLELGDSALYLCASSLGSGLAYEQYFGPGTRLTVT.